The 30 T cell receptor beta chains below were found in one sample sequenced in a study of blood T cell repertoires in COVID-19. Assay used: immunoSEQ multiplex PCR; TCRdb lists only in-frame clones, some missing. This table has more than 300,000 clones, about 89% appearing once. The sample consisted of PBMCs or T cells enriched from blood (not recorded which). These receptors all come from a woman aged 40-49 years who had been exposed to COVID-19.

This clone showed up just once. The rearrangement joins TRBV7-2 to TRBJ1-2; TRBD1 matches 7 bases. In germline, CDR1 is SGHTA, CDR2 FQGNSA. The V segment lost 5 bases and the J segment 4 bases; nucleotides outside the gene matches: 7. The CDR3 is 14 amino acids. The CDR3 region is CASSPRTGSYGYTF. The CDR3, as DNA: TGTGCCAGCAGCCCCCGGACAGGAAGCTATGGCTACACCTTC.

Comments on this clone: One junction end disagrees with the germline gene, perhaps due to a read error. This chain links TRBV6-5 with TRBJ1-2; no reliable D call. Germline V gives CDR1 MNHEY, CDR2 SVGAGI. The CDR3 is 13 amino acids. CDR3 coding DNA: TGTGCCTGCAGCCCACAGCTCCCCTATGGCTACACCTTC. This codes for CACSPQLPYGYTF.

The chain couples TRBV12-3 or TRBV12-4 to TRBJ1-2; D might be TRBD1 (6 bases). The CDR3 sequence is 12 residues long. The V gene lost 8 bases and the J gene lost 4 bases, with 11 bases spanning the gap. CDR3 protein: CASAPRGYGYTF. The CDR3 DNA follows: TGTGCCAGCGCCCCCAGGGGCTATGGCTACACCTTC.

The J gene is TRBJ1-2, the V gene TRBV9, with 11 bases that match TRBD1. CDR3 length equals 17 residues. V shed 0 bases, J shed 3 bases, and the junction held 7 bases outside the gene matches. The germline CDR1 and CDR2 sequences are SGDLS and YYNGEE. This CDR3 reads CASSVDEKDRGHYGYTF. The DNA for the CDR3 is TGTGCCAGCAGCGTAGACGAAAAGGACAGGGGGCACTATGGCTACACCTTC.

In its sample, this clone was seen once. The CDR3 bases are TGTGCCAGCAGCTTAGTTCCCGGGACAGGGGGGGTGAACACTGAAGCTTTCTTT. It yields the protein CASSLVPGTGGVNTEAFF. The chain is built from TRBV7-2 and TRBJ1-1, with 11 bases fitting TRBD1. The J segment lost 0 bases and the V segment lost 1 base, leaving 7 bases of the junction unmatched. This CDR3 is built from 18 residues. The V gene's germline CDR1 is SGHTA and CDR2 FQGNSA.

The chain joins TRBV7-9 to TRBJ2-7, with 8 bases matching TRBD1. Germline CDR1 and CDR2: SEHNR and FQNEAQ (reference sequence). The CDR3 extends over 15 amino acids. V shed 3 bases and J 5 bases; nucleotides not matched to a gene: 9. The CDR3 sequence is CASSFPGQGLNEQYF. CDR3 bases: TGTGCCAGCAGCTTCCCAGGACAGGGCTTAAACGAGCAGTACTTC. The variable domain in full, completed from reference TRBV7-9 and TRBJ2-7, reads DTGVSQNPRHKITKRGQNVTFRCDPISEHNRLYWYRQTLGQGPEFLTYFQNEAQLEKSRLLSDRFSAERPKGSFSTLEIQRTEQGDSAMYLCASSFPGQGLNEQYFGPGTRLTVT.

CDR3 loop: CATRLAGTDTQYF. In DNA, the CDR3 is TGCGCCACCCGACTAGCGGGGACAGATACGCAGTATTTT. The gene calls are TRBV10-2 and TRBJ2-3, with 11 bases fitting TRBD2. The CDR3 length is 13 residues. The ends lost 10 bases at V and 3 bases at J; junction bases unmatched: 3. CDR1 is WSHSY and CDR2 is SAAADI in the germline V gene.

The chain combines TRBV10-2 with TRBJ2-7, with 9 bases matching TRBD1. Germline CDR1 reads WSHSY; CDR2 reads SAAADI. V lost 4 bases, J lost 1 base, and 5 bases stayed unmatched. CDR3 size: 15 residues. The CDR3 DNA is TGCGCCAGCAGTGGGGTTGGGACAGGGTCCTACGAGCAGTACTTC. It specifies CASSGVGTGSYEQYF.

This chain joins TRBV20-1 and TRBJ2-3; 7 nucleotides line up with TRBD1. Germline CDR1 DFQATT, CDR2 SNEGSKA (reference sequence). The J segment lost 1 base and the V segment lost 3 bases, leaving 13 bases of the junction unmatched. This CDR3 has 17 residues. CDR3 loop: CSASHPPTGYGTDTQYF. CDR3 DNA sequence: TGCAGTGCTAGTCACCCCCCGACAGGGTATGGCACAGATACGCAGTATTTT.

The chain links TRBV6-1 to TRBJ1-3; possibly TRBD1 for D (6 bases). This CDR3 has 16 residues. V lost 1 base and J 2 bases, leaving 12 bases between the germline ends. Germline lookup yields CDR1 MNHNS and CDR2 SASEGT. The CDR3 here is CASSEVRGLTGNTIYF. The CDR3 coding sequence is TGTGCCAGCAGTGAAGTGCGGGGGCTCACTGGAAACACCATATATTTT.

The chain carries TRBV4-2 and TRBJ2-7; D ambiguous. CDR3 length: 18 amino acids. Trimming took 0 bases from V and 0 from J, leaving 18 bases between them. Germline V lookup: CDR1 LGHNA, CDR2 YNFKEQ. Here the CDR3 reads CASSQEWRLSVGSYEQYF. In DNA form, the CDR3 reads TGTGCCAGCAGCCAAGAGTGGCGACTTTCGGTGGGCTCCTACGAGCAGTACTTC.

Only a few counts were recorded for this clone. V gene TRBV3-1 (or the pseudogene TRBV3-2) combines with J gene TRBJ2-1; a possible D gene is TRBD2 (6 bases). The germline V gene has CDR1 LGHDT and CDR2 YNNKEL (reference sequence). CDR3 length equals 15 residues. V was cut by 1 base and J by 8 bases, with 15 bases left in between. Written as DNA, the CDR3 is TGTGCCAGCAGCCAAGCGGTCGGGAGTGGTCATGAGCAGTTCTTC. Translated: CASSQAVGSGHEQFF.

The J gene is TRBJ2-7, the V gene TRBV30; 7 nucleotides line up with TRBD2. The CDR3 extends over 15 amino acids. Germline V CDR1 and CDR2: GTSNPN, SVGIG (reference sequence). The trim removed 6 bases at V and 7 bases at J, leaving 18 bases unmatched. CDR3 nucleotide sequence: TGTGCCTGCACGAGGGCTGGGCTACCCGGGGGGGAGCAGTACTTC. Residues: CACTRAGLPGGEQYF.

This rearrangement joins TRBV5-1 to TRBJ1-2; D perhaps matches TRBD1 (6 bases). V was shortened by 1 base and J by 4 bases, with 14 bases between the two germline ends. CDR3 length: 15 amino acids. Looked up from germline, CDR1 is SGHRS and CDR2 is YFSETQ. The CDR3 DNA sequence: TGCGCCAGCAGCTTGTCAGGGGTCGACGGCTATGGCTACACCTTC. This encodes CASSLSGVDGYGYTF. Using reference TRBV5-1 and TRBJ1-2 for the parts outside the CDR3, the full variable domain is KAGVTQTPRYLIKTRGQQVTLSCSPISGHRSVSWYQQTPGQGLQFLFEYFSETQRNKGNFPGRFSGRQFSNSRSEMNVSTLELGDSALYLCASSLSGVDGYGYTFGSGTRLTVV.

This rearrangement joins TRBV6-1 to TRBJ1-4; D is possibly TRBD1 (6 bases). This CDR3 has 17 residues. The V gene's germline CDR1 is MNHNS and CDR2 SASEGT. V dropped 1 base and J dropped 2 bases, with 14 bases sitting between them. The CDR3 sequence is CASSEGLGQGTNEKLFF. The CDR3 DNA is TGTGCCAGCAGTGAAGGCCTCGGGCAGGGGACTAATGAAAAACTGTTTTTT.

V and J are TRBV5-4 and TRBJ2-7, with 8 bases matching TRBD1. Unmatched junction bases numbered 8, after V lost 3 bases and J lost 0 bases. The CDR3 has 16 residues. Germline lookup yields CDR1 SGHNT and CDR2 YYREEE (reference sequence). The DNA of the CDR3 is TGTGCCAGCAGCTGGAGACAGGGGTCCTACTCCTACGAGCAGTACTTC. This encodes CASSWRQGSYSYEQYF.

This chain connects TRBV4-1 to TRBJ1-1; tentative D call: TRBD1 (6 bases). CDR3 length equals 16 residues. CDR1 is MGHRA, CDR2 YSYEKL, per germline. The V end lost 3 bases, the J end lost 5 bases, and 19 bases lay between the germline ends. The CDR3 nucleotides are TGCGCCAGCAGCCATCCGATAACGGCGGGGGCGACTGAAGCTTTCTTT. Amino acid sequence: CASSHPITAGATEAFF.

V and J are TRBV30 and TRBJ2-7; 9 nucleotides match TRBD2. Trimming took 2 bases from V and 4 from J; bases not matched to a gene: 3. Looked up from germline, CDR1 is GTSNPN and CDR2 is SVGIG (reference sequence). The CDR3 runs to 13 residues. In nucleotides, the CDR3 is TGTGCCTGGAGTTGGCTAGCGGGGTACGAGCAGTACTTC. It specifies CAWSWLAGYEQYF. Filled out from reference TRBV30 and TRBJ2-7, the complete variable domain reads SQTIHQWPATLVQPVGSPLSLECTVEGTSNPNLYWYRQAAGRGLQLLFYSVGIGQISSEVPQNLSASRPQDRQFILSSKKLLLSDSGFYLCAWSWLAGYEQYFGPGTRLTVT.

V is TRBV2 and J is TRBJ2-5; possible D gene TRBD2, 6 bases. This CDR3 spans 17 amino acids. Germline CDR1 SNHLY, CDR2 FYNNEI. V was cut by 0 bases and J by 4 bases, with 18 bases left in between. CDR3 in amino acids: CASSEALGSGERETQYF. In DNA form, the CDR3 reads TGTGCCAGCAGTGAAGCGCTTGGGTCGGGGGAGCGAGAGACCCAGTACTTC.

The V call is TRBV18, the J call TRBJ2-3, with 7 bases lining up with TRBD1. The CDR3 totals 16 residues. Germline CDR1 reads KGHSH; CDR2 reads LQKENI. V was pared by 1 base and J by 3 bases, with 7 bases of the junction left unmatched. The CDR3 spells CASSPREGARTDTQYF. In DNA, the CDR3 is TGTGCCAGCTCACCACGTGAGGGGGCGCGAACAGATACGCAGTATTTT. The variable domain in full, with the rest retrieved from reference TRBV18 and TRBJ2-3, is NAGVMQNPRHLVRRRGQEARLRCSPMKGHSHVYWYRQLPEEGLKFMVYLQKENIIDESGMPKERFSAEFPKEGPSILRIQQVVRGDSAAYFCASSPREGARTDTQYFGPGTRLTVL.

This sequence joins TRBV6-5 and TRBJ1-3, with D maybe TRBD1 (6 bases). This CDR3 spans 15 amino acids. Per germline, CDR1 MNHEY and CDR2 SVGAGI. Trimming left V 6 bases short and J 0 bases short, with 12 bases between. The CDR3 region has the DNA TGTGCCAGCAGCCCACAGGGCGGCTCTGGAAACACCATATATTTT. As protein: CASSPQGGSGNTIYF.

This chain links TRBV2 with TRBJ1-3; D is unresolved. Germline lookup yields CDR1 SNHLY and CDR2 FYNNEI. Between the trimmed V and J ends, which lost 5 bases and 0 bases, there was a span of 11 bases. The CDR3 is made up of 15 amino acids. CDR3 DNA: TGTGCCAGCAGTCCTCAGCGGAGCTCTGGAAACACCATATATTTT. Protein sequence: CASSPQRSSGNTIYF.

The chain links TRBV30 to TRBJ1-5; 8 bases match TRBD1. From germline, CDR1 is GTSNPN and CDR2 SVGIG (reference sequence). The length of the CDR3 is 15 residues. J was trimmed by 0 bases and V by 1 base; bases with no gene match: 2. In DNA form, the CDR3 reads TGTGCCTGGAGTGCCGGACAGGGTAGCAATCAGCCCCAGCATTTT. Amino acid sequence: CAWSAGQGSNQPQHF.

This rearrangement joins TRBV5-1 to TRBJ1-4, with a possible D match to TRBD1 (5 bases). The CDR3 runs 14 residues. Trimming cost V 3 bases and J 7 bases, with 13 bases left between them. Germline V gene sequence: CDR1 SGHRS, CDR2 YFSETQ. The CDR3 bases are TGCGCCAGCAGCTCACGGACGGGGGGTGAAAAACTGTTTTTT. It is translated as CASSSRTGGEKLFF.

The chain carries TRBV7-3 and TRBJ2-5; 7 nucleotides align to TRBD2. There are 14 residues in the CDR3. J lost 5 bases, V lost 0 bases, and 3 bases had no gene match. The germline gives CDR1 SGHTA, CDR2 FQGTGA. The DNA of the CDR3 is TGTGCCAGCAGCTTAACCGACGGGGGGGAGACCCAGTACTTC. This sequence encodes CASSLTDGGETQYF.

V usage is TRBV7-2 and J usage is TRBJ2-7, with 9 nucleotides matching TRBD2. Per germline, CDR1 SGHTA and CDR2 FQGNSA. This CDR3 spans 16 amino acids. Germline trimming cut 2 bases from V and 2 bases from J; bases unmatched to any gene: 7. CDR3 region: CASSLTPASGAYEQYF. CDR3 sequence (DNA): TGTGCCAGCAGCTTAACGCCGGCTAGCGGGGCCTACGAGCAGTACTTC.

The V gene is TRBV5-1, the J gene TRBJ1-1; the D gene is possibly TRBD1 (5 bases). The germline V gene encodes CDR1 SGHRS and CDR2 YFSETQ. The CDR3 length is 16 residues. V was clipped by 0 bases and J by 0 bases, with 12 bases between them. The CDR3 loop is CASSLDGHHMNTEAFF. The CDR3 nucleotides are TGCGCCAGCAGCTTGGACGGACACCACATGAACACTGAAGCTTTCTTT.

This rearrangement joins TRBV7-9 to TRBJ1-2; 7 bases line up with TRBD1. There are 14 residues in the CDR3. Germline lookup yields CDR1 SEHNR and CDR2 FQNEAQ (reference sequence). J gave up 6 bases and V 0 bases, and 4 bases lay outside the gene matches. CDR3 in DNA: TGTGCCAGCAGCTTAGCGGGGGGACAGAATGGCTACACCTTC. It yields the protein CASSLAGGQNGYTF.

The chain is built from TRBV5-8 and TRBJ2-5, with TRBD1 matching 7 bases. The ends lost 4 bases at V and 7 bases at J; junction bases unmatched: 13. CDR1 SGHTS and CDR2 YDEGEE come from the germline V gene. This CDR3 comprises 15 residues. The CDR3 bases are TGTGCCAGCAGCCAGATGACAGGGCTATCGGGGACCCAGTACTTC. Its translation is CASSQMTGLSGTQYF.

The V and J genes are TRBV5-1 and TRBJ2-7; a weak D match, TRBD1 (7 bases). Germline V gives CDR1 SGHRS, CDR2 YFSETQ. This CDR3 comprises 15 residues. Between the trimmed V and J ends, which lost 2 bases and 4 bases, there was a span of 16 bases. The CDR3 sequence is CASSLGGGPRYEQYF. As DNA, the CDR3 is TGCGCCAGCAGCTTAGGAGGGGGCCCAAGGTACGAGCAGTACTTC.